These T cell receptor beta chains were read from a single sample in a study of T cell responses to AZD1222 COVID-19 vaccine. Using immunoSEQ multiplex PCR, the repertoire was profiled, and TCRdb retains in-frame clones only, with some absent. The sample records 160,000 or so clones, 88% being singletons. The sequences come from peripheral blood, collected on day 0 of AZD1222 vaccination. These receptors were obtained from an adult in good health. Both conserved end residues are part of each CDR3. Fields, in order: J gene, clone size, V gene, D gene, CDR3 protein, CDR3 DNA. D genes are given only for firm matches. Part of the rows lack a size; the others show once, few, many or a class for expanded clones.

TRBJ1-1 | NA | TRBV7-8 | TRBD1 | CASSWARDRTEAFF | TGTGCCAGCAGCTGGGCCAGGGACAGGACTGAAGCTTTCTTT
TRBJ2-7 | NA | TRBV10-3 | TRBD1 | CASQGQSYEQYF | TGTGCCAGCCAGGGACAGTCCTACGAGCAGTACTTC
TRBJ2-5 | NA | TRBV11-2 | TRBD2 | CASSLVIGAGGPETQYF | TGTGCCAGCAGCTTAGTGATCGGAGCGGGAGGCCCCGAGACCCAGTACTTC
TRBJ1-1 | NA | TRBV6-5 | NA | CASSYSGVVNTEAFF | TGTGCCAGCAGTTACTCGGGGGTAGTGAACACTGAAGCTTTCTTT
TRBJ2-7 | NA | TRBV7-2 | NA | CASSLLRGAYEQYF | TGTGCCAGCAGCTTACTGCGGGGCGCCTACGAGCAGTACTTC
TRBJ1-2 | NA | TRBV7-9 | NA | CASSRGLDANYGYTF | TGTGCCAGCAGCCGCGGTTTGGACGCTAACTATGGCTACACCTTC
TRBJ1-6 | NA | TRBV6-5 | NA | CASSYSGRGLNSPLHF | TGTGCCAGCAGTTACTCGGGGAGGGGTTTGAATTCACCCCTCCACTTT
TRBJ2-7 | NA | TRBV11-2 | TRBD1 | CASSRDSAYEQYF | TGTGCCAGCAGCCGGGACAGCGCCTACGAGCAGTACTTC
TRBJ1-6 | NA | TRBV7-2 | NA | CASSLVGSTSSPLHF | TGTGCCAGCAGCTTGGTGGGTTCTACTAGTTCACCCCTCCACTTT
TRBJ1-1 | NA | TRBV7-6 | NA | CASSFQPDRNTEAFF | TGTGCCAGCAGCTTCCAACCCGACAGGAACACTGAAGCTTTCTTT
TRBJ1-6 | NA | TRBV19 | NA | CASKVQSSYNSPLHF | TGTGCCAGTAAAGTTCAGAGCTCCTATAATTCACCCCTCCACTTT
TRBJ2-7 | once | TRBV28 | NA | CASMVPPGEQYF | TGTGCCAGCATGGTTCCTCCGGGGGAGCAGTACTTC
TRBJ1-4 | NA | TRBV6-1 | NA | CASSESYEKLFF | TGTGCCAGCAGTGAATCATATGAAAAACTGTTTTTT
TRBJ1-2 | NA | TRBV4-3 | TRBD1 | CASSQLWGQSLNYGYTF | TGCGCCAGCAGCCAACTTTGGGGACAGTCACTTAACTATGGCTACACCTTC
TRBJ1-2 | NA | TRBV27 | NA | CASSLDPRRDPGRYGYTF | TGTGCCAGCAGTTTAGACCCAAGACGGGATCCGGGGAGGTATGGCTACACCTTC
TRBJ2-2 | NA | TRBV2 | NA | CATRGLSTRGELFF | TGTGCCACCAGGGGACTATCCACGAGGGGGGAGCTGTTTTTT
TRBJ1-1 | NA | TRBV20-1 | NA | CSASPVLGPEAFF | TGCAGTGCTAGTCCAGTATTGGGTCCTGAAGCTTTCTTT
TRBJ1-5 | NA | TRBV21-1 | NA | CASSKGKEPRDSHVGQPQHF | TGTGCCAGCAGCAAAGGTAAGGAACCCCGGGACAGTCACGTCGGCCAGCCCCAGCATTTT
TRBJ2-3 | NA | TRBV7-8 | NA | CASSLEGLDTQYF | TGTGCCAGCAGCTTGGAGGGCCTGGATACGCAGTATTTT
TRBJ2-5 | NA | TRBV24-1 | NA | CATSDPTGPQETQYF | TGTGCCACCAGTGATCCGACCGGGCCCCAAGAGACCCAGTACTTC
TRBJ1-3 | NA | TRBV9 | NA | CASSATSRGDTIYF | TGTGCCAGCAGCGCCACAAGCCGCGGAGACACCATATATTTT
TRBJ2-1 | few | TRBV10-3 | NA | CAISEGLALEQFF | TGTGCCATCAGTGAGGGGTTAGCGCTAGAGCAGTTCTTC
TRBJ1-2 | NA | TRBV29-1 | NA | CSVGYPTDGYTF | TGCAGCGTTGGGTACCCGACGGATGGCTACACCTTC
TRBJ1-5 | NA | TRBV7-9 | NA | CASSAGYRNSNQPQHF | TGTGCCAGCAGCGCAGGGTACAGAAATAGCAATCAGCCCCAGCATTTT
TRBJ1-3 | NA | TRBV7-9 | NA | CASSPEAPSGNTIYF | TGTGCCAGCAGCCCCGAGGCCCCCAGTGGAAACACCATATATTTT
TRBJ2-7 | NA | TRBV6-2/TRBV6-3 | NA | CASSRDSASREQYF | TGTGCCAGCAGCCGGGACTCAGCCTCGCGCGAGCAGTACTTC
TRBJ2-1 | once | TRBV7-9 | NA | CASSLAAGPYNEQFF | TGTGCCAGCAGCTTAGCGGCAGGACCCTACAATGAGCAGTTCTTC
TRBJ2-3 | once | TRBV19 | NA | CASSLGAGTDTQYF | TGTGCCAGTAGTCTGGGGGCAGGGACAGATACGCAGTATTTT
TRBJ2-5 | NA | TRBV5-1 | TRBD2 | CASRQGLAFQETQYF | TGCGCCAGCAGGCAGGGACTAGCGTTTCAAGAGACCCAGTACTTC
TRBJ2-5 | NA | TRBV18 | TRBD1 | CASSRDRGQETQYF | TGTGCCAGCTCACGGGACAGGGGGCAAGAGACCCAGTACTTC
TRBJ2-7 | NA | TRBV4-1 | NA | CASSQDLRGQGYEQYF | TGCGCCAGCAGCCAAGATCTTAGGGGCCAGGGTTACGAGCAGTACTTC
TRBJ2-1 | NA | TRBV11-3 | NA | CASSLTRGGEQFF | TGTGCCAGCAGCTTAACCAGGGGAGGTGAGCAGTTCTTC
TRBJ2-7 | NA | TRBV7-9 | NA | CASSPAQGRDTYEQYF | TGTGCCAGCAGCCCGGCCCAGGGGAGGGATACCTACGAGCAGTACTTC
TRBJ2-1 | NA | TRBV28 | NA | CASSLTGSPPEQFF | TGTGCCAGCAGTTTAACCGGGAGTCCCCCTGAGCAGTTCTTC
TRBJ1-3 | NA | TRBV15 | NA | CATSRQVSGNTIYF | TGTGCCACCAGCAGACAGGTCTCTGGAAACACCATATATTTT
TRBJ1-6 | NA | TRBV9 | NA | CASSVNREMGNSPLHF | TGTGCCAGCAGCGTTAACCGGGAAATGGGTAATTCACCCCTCCACTTT
TRBJ1-2 | NA | TRBV19 | NA | CASSIDLGDYGYTF | TGTGCCAGTAGTATAGATCTCGGGGACTATGGCTACACCTTC
TRBJ1-2 | NA | TRBV18 | NA | CASSPTGNGGYTF | TGTGCCAGCTCACCCACCGGGAACGGTGGCTACACCTTC
TRBJ1-5 | NA | TRBV28 | NA | CASTTGNQPQHF | TGTGCCAGCACTACTGGCAATCAGCCCCAGCATTTT
TRBJ2-1 | NA | TRBV28 | NA | CASSLVAPNEQFF | TGTGCCAGCAGTTTAGTCGCTCCCAATGAGCAGTTCTTC
TRBJ2-2 | NA | TRBV6-5 | TRBD1 | CASSRDREAGELFF | TGTGCCAGCAGTAGAGACAGGGAAGCCGGGGAGCTGTTTTTT
TRBJ1-4 | once | TRBV7-9 | TRBD1 | CASSFGTANEKLFF | TGTGCCAGCAGCTTTGGGACAGCTAATGAAAAACTGTTTTTT
TRBJ2-5 | NA | TRBV5-4 | TRBD2 | CASSREAGGRETQYF | TGTGCCAGCAGCCGGGAAGCGGGAGGCAGAGAGACCCAGTACTTC
TRBJ1-2 | NA | TRBV10-3 | NA | CAISGPLVGGNLDGYTF | TGTGCCATCAGTGGCCCCCTGGTAGGGGGGAACCTTGATGGCTACACCTTC
TRBJ1-2 | NA | TRBV24-1 | NA | CATSDTDGYGYTF | TGTGCCACCAGTGATACGGACGGGTATGGCTACACCTTC
TRBJ1-1 | NA | TRBV2 | NA | CASLTNTEAFF | TGTGCCAGCTTGACCAACACTGAAGCTTTCTTT
TRBJ1-2 | NA | TRBV28 | NA | CASSFGPQVADYGYTF | TGTGCCAGCAGTTTCGGGCCACAGGTAGCAGACTATGGCTACACCTTC
TRBJ2-1 | NA | TRBV19 | NA | CASSIEGYSYNEQFF | TGTGCCAGTAGTATAGAAGGATACTCCTACAATGAGCAGTTCTTC
TRBJ2-2 | NA | TRBV18 | NA | CASSPPPGAGELFF | TGTGCCAGCTCACCACCCCCAGGGGCCGGGGAGCTGTTTTTT
TRBJ1-2 | NA | TRBV5-5 | NA | CASSLGNRDGYTF | TGTGCCAGCAGCCTCGGAAACAGGGATGGCTACACCTTC
TRBJ2-2 | NA | TRBV7-6 | TRBD2 | CASSLGTSDTGELFF | TGTGCCAGCAGCTTAGGGACTAGCGACACCGGGGAGCTGTTTTTT
TRBJ1-1 | NA | TRBV24-1 | NA | CATSDGQPNTEAFF | TGTGCCACCAGTGATGGCCAGCCGAACACTGAAGCTTTCTTT
TRBJ2-5 | NA | TRBV5-4 | TRBD2 | CASSPGLAGGKPQETQYF | TGTGCCAGCAGCCCTGGACTAGCGGGGGGGAAACCCCAAGAGACCCAGTACTTC